This T cell receptor (beta chain) was sequenced during a study of blood T cells in healthy people across ages (dated by TCRdb to between 2015 and 2017). For context, the study as a whole: In model experiments, roughly one uniquely barcoded TCR beta cDNA molecule per two T cells was captured by template switching. Four age groups were formed from the donors: young (average approximately 17 years), middle-aged (approximately 41), aged (roughly 59) and long-lived (approximately 78). Two additional independent replicas of 1 million unique cDNA reads from the same blood draw were analyzed for two donors (one aged 18 to 30 and one aged 80 or older). Donors of different ages were randomly distributed across sequencing lanes to avoid experimental bias. To track age-related changes in TCR beta repertoire diversity, the study relied on deep sequencing normalized with unique cDNA molecular identifiers. Study-wide findings and limitations: As age increased, observed TCR beta diversity per million T cells dropped in a roughly linear way, and a significant reduction was already evident by age around 41. The long-lived group showed more naive CD4+ T cells, fewer expanded clones and increased TCR diversity than the aged group, suggesting age selection. There was a strong correlation between observed TCR beta diversity and the percentage of naive T cells measured by flow cytometry. Since profiling was done on bulk unsorted PBMCs, naive and antigen-experienced compartments could not be conclusively compared. Donor CMV infection status was unknown, potentially confounding age-related changes in expanded clonotypes. Estimates of total diversity from one million sequenced T cells were regarded as lower bounds and underestimates.

Comments on this clonotype: Its target antigen remains unknown. No base-level quality is on record; no much larger clone is a single base apart.

The receptor library was made with 5' RACE. The sequencer listed for this sample is Illumina HiSeq 2500. A second PCR of roughly 6 to 11 cycles was run with a J-beta primer mix and a sample-barcoded 5' primer. Each TCR beta cDNA molecule received a unique molecular identifier from a template-switch 5' adaptor carrying 12 random nucleotides. At least 2.5 million CDR3-containing paired-end reads were obtained from each sample. The Mint cDNA synthesis kit, primed by a TRBC-specific oligonucleotide, was used to synthesize first-strand cDNA from all RNA. Following uracil-DNA glycosylase treatment, a first 18-cycle PCR with universal primers M1SS and BC2_uni_R was performed on all cDNA. The original methods were these. For normalization, 1 million high-quality reads were randomly selected from each sample, with every read carrying a distinct molecular identifier. Instead of being binned into consensus sequences, reads with shared molecular identifiers were discarded. CDR3 identification, clonotype clustering and error correction used MiTCR with a Q25 quality threshold and the strictest error-elimination algorithm. A nonparametric unseen species model with Euler transformation was used to estimate lower-bound total TCR beta diversity. TCRdb cleaned the public reads at Q25 with fastp, built clones with MiXCR and kept in-frame beta chains. Entries are consolidated by CDR3 protein sequence, retaining the most common genes and DNA. The V and J calls follow TCRdb's processing rather than the paper's. The sample records some 670,000 distinct CDR3 sequences, around 50% of which are singletons. Jointly, the top ten make up approximately 13% of the sample.

Donors were 39 systemically healthy Caucasian individuals from Russia aged roughly 6 to 90 years. Each donor gave 8 to 10 milliliters of peripheral blood, collected into EDTA-treated Vacutainer tubes. Ficoll-Paque density-gradient centrifugation was used to isolate PBMCs, with at least 6.5 million obtained per sample. Trizol reagent was used to extract total RNA from PBMCs, with at least 5.5 micrograms per sample. The percentages of naive CD45RAhigh/CD27high T cells were determined by flow cytometry on a PBMC aliquot from every donor. The receptor comes from a woman older than 75 in good health. The sequenced sample was blood.

This receptor has the CDR3 CASSQRSTTVVIYNKQYF. The bases are TGTGCCAGCAGCCAAAGGTCGACTACCGTGGTTATTTACAATAAGCAGTACTTC. The chain couples TRBV7-2 to TRBJ2-5; TRBD2 could be the D gene, as 5 bases match. The germline V gene yields SGHTA for CDR1 and FQGNSA for CDR2. The V and J ends are trimmed by 5 bases and 11 bases, leaving 33 bases between them. Taken from cysteine to phenylalanine, the CDR3 has 18 residues. Here the CDR3 DNA is all that survives: 54 bases in frame from base 1.